One and the same sample provided the 25 T cell receptor beta chains below, sequenced in a study of CD4 T cells in relation to SARS-CoV-2 and coronaviruses. No antigen is known for these receptors. TCRdb's table, derived via immunoSEQ multiplex PCR, lists solely in-frame clones and lacks some. The sample lists about 21,000 clones; about three quarters were seen once. CD4+ T cells from unexposed donors were obtained before the COVID-19 pandemic (2011-2018). CD4+ T cells were isolated from the cells after 10 days of culture. Source material: CD4+ T cells from PBMCs, cultured in vitro. These receptors were taken from a human donor in good health.

The chain combines TRBV6-5 with TRBJ1-1; D is undetermined. Germline V gives CDR1 MNHEY, CDR2 SVGAGI. Trimming removed 2 bases from V and 7 bases from J, with 11 bases in between. The CDR3 covers 13 residues. The CDR3: CASSYGFRGEAFF. CDR3 nucleotide sequence: TGTGCCAGCAGTTACGGGTTTCGGGGTGAAGCTTTCTTT.

V usage is TRBV9 and J usage is TRBJ2-2; no definite D call. Trimming shortened V by 4 bases and J by 4 bases, and 8 bases separated the two germline ends. Germline V gives CDR1 SGDLS, CDR2 YYNGEE. The CDR3 totals 13 residues. The CDR3 coding sequence is TGTGCCAGCAGCCTTAGGGTCACCGGGGAGCTGTTTTTT. This translates into CASSLRVTGELFF.

V and J are TRBV2 and TRBJ1-6, with D maybe TRBD1 (6 bases). V lost 5 bases, J lost 7 bases, and 15 bases lay in between. Per the germline V gene, CDR1 is SNHLY and CDR2 is FYNNEI. The CDR3 is 15 amino acids. The CDR3 loop reads CASSKQGLENSPLHF. As DNA, the CDR3 is TGTGCCAGCAGTAAACAGGGTTTGGAGAATTCACCCCTCCACTTT.

The rearrangement links TRBV28 to TRBJ1-1; D perhaps matches TRBD1 (6 bases). The CDR3 loop spans 14 amino acids. V lost 8 bases to trimming and J lost 10 bases, with 23 bases between them. Germline loops: CDR1 MDHEN, CDR2 SYDVKM. In DNA form, the CDR3 reads TGTGCCAGCCGACATCCGACAGGACCAAGGGGAGCTTTCTTT. It specifies CASRHPTGPRGAFF.

The chain employs TRBV18 and TRBJ1-2, with no clear D. The CDR3 is 12 amino acids. CDR1 KGHSH and CDR2 LQKENI come from the germline V gene. Trimming removed 0 bases from V and 8 bases from J, with 7 bases in between. This CDR3 is CASSPPDEGYTF. CDR3 sequence (DNA): TGTGCCAGCTCACCACCGGACGAGGGCTACACCTTC.

The chain links TRBV5-1 to TRBJ2-7; 7 nucleotides match TRBD2. The germline V gene encodes CDR1 SGHRS and CDR2 YFSETQ. J gave up 2 bases and V 0 bases, and 5 bases lay outside the gene matches. This CDR3 spans 15 amino acids. This CDR3 reads CASSLELAAPYEQYF. The CDR3 DNA is TGCGCCAGCAGCTTGGAGCTAGCGGCTCCCTACGAGCAGTACTTC.

The CDR3 sequence is CASSLARGYGYTF. DNA for the CDR3: TGTGCCAGCAGTTTAGCCCGGGGGTATGGCTACACCTTC. This rearrangement joins TRBV12-3 or TRBV12-4 to TRBJ1-2; D possibly corresponds to TRBD1 (5 bases). This CDR3 comprises 13 residues. V lost 0 bases and J 5 bases, leaving 7 bases between the germline ends.

The chain recombines TRBV7-2 with TRBJ1-5; D remains unclear. The CDR3 length is 16 residues. Trimming took off 0 bases at V and 3 bases at J, with 12 bases between the two ends. Per germline, CDR1 SGHTA and CDR2 FQGNSA. CDR3 nucleotides: TGTGCCAGCAGCTTAGCGTCCGTACATCTCAATCAGCCCCAGCATTTT. Translated, it gives CASSLASVHLNQPQHF.

This clone was counted a few times. This chain uses TRBV5-1 with TRBJ2-1, with 9 bases aligning to TRBD2. CDR1 SGHRS and CDR2 YFSETQ come from the germline V gene. V was clipped by 3 bases and J by 1 base; unmatched bases: 8. The CDR3 contains 17 residues. The CDR3 region has the DNA TGCGCCAGCAGCTCCGTTGGGACTAGCCGGTCCTACAATGAGCAGTTCTTC. This encodes CASSSVGTSRSYNEQFF.

This chain joins TRBV9 and TRBJ2-3; D gene ambiguous. The ends were cut back, 0 bases at V and 1 base at J, with 6 bases in the middle. Germline values: CDR1 SGDLS, CDR2 YYNGEE. CDR3 size: 14 residues. The CDR3 reads CASSVGLGTDTQYF. For the CDR3, the DNA is TGTGCCAGCAGCGTAGGACTCGGCACAGATACGCAGTATTTT.

This clone was recorded a few times. V and J are TRBV7-9 and TRBJ2-7, with D tentatively TRBD1 (6 bases). Germline V lookup: CDR1 SEHNR, CDR2 FQNEAQ (reference sequence). V was trimmed by 1 base and J by 6 bases, leaving 16 bases between them. The CDR3 has 15 amino acids. The CDR3 DNA sequence: TGTGCCAGCAGCTTAGTCGGAGGCAGGGGTAGCGAGCAGTACTTC. Translation gives CASSLVGGRGSEQYF.

V and J are TRBV6-1 and TRBJ2-5; 11 positions agree with TRBD2. The ends lost 4 bases at V and 1 base at J; junction bases unmatched: 8. The CDR3 sequence is 17 residues long. Germline lookup yields CDR1 MNHNS and CDR2 SASEGT. CDR3: CASSVLAGEGGQETQYF. CDR3 sequence (DNA): TGTGCCAGCAGTGTACTAGCGGGAGAGGGGGGCCAAGAGACCCAGTACTTC.

V and J are TRBV18 and TRBJ2-7; 11 bases map to TRBD1. Germline V gives CDR1 KGHSH, CDR2 LQKENI. CDR3 length: 15 residues. V shed 0 bases, J shed 2 bases, and the junction held 0 bases outside the gene matches. The CDR3 protein is CASSPPGQGAYEQYF. The CDR3 DNA sequence: TGTGCCAGCTCACCACCGGGACAGGGGGCCTACGAGCAGTACTTC.

The V and J genes are TRBV19 and TRBJ2-1; D uncertain. Trimming removed 7 bases at V and 5 bases at J, with 21 bases between. This CDR3 has 16 residues. Germline assignment: CDR1 LNHDA and CDR2 SQIVND (reference sequence). CDR3 DNA sequence: TGTGCCAGTAAGATGACGGGCAAAGGTTCGGACAATGAGCAGTTCTTC. Its translation: CASKMTGKGSDNEQFF.

V is TRBV5-1 and J is TRBJ2-7; 10 bases align to TRBD1. Germline V gives CDR1 SGHRS, CDR2 YFSETQ. The CDR3 is 15 residues long. V gave up 7 bases and J gave up 5 bases; unmatched junction bases: 12. CDR3 sequence reads: CASAEMGQGYNEQYF. CDR3 DNA sequence: TGCGCCAGCGCAGAAATGGGACAGGGGTACAACGAGCAGTACTTC.

Written as DNA, the CDR3 is TGTGCCAGCAGCCAGGCAACTCTGGTTGGCGAGCAGTACTTC. Amino acid sequence: CASSQATLVGEQYF. V and J are TRBV3-1 (or the pseudogene TRBV3-2) and TRBJ2-7, with unresolved D. V shed 3 bases and J shed 6 bases, with 15 bases lying between them. Per germline, CDR1 LGHDT and CDR2 YNNKEL (reference sequence). This CDR3 is built from 14 residues.

The chain is built from TRBV23-1 and TRBJ1-1; D is perhaps TRBD1 (5 bases). TRBV23-1 is sorted into the ORF group, with uncertain function. The germline V and J ends were trimmed by 2 bases and 1 base, with 14 bases remaining between them. The CDR3 has 16 amino acids. CDR3 DNA: TGCGCCAGCAGTCAACCCCAGGCCCAGGGGAACACTGAAGCTTTCTTT. This codes for CASSQPQAQGNTEAFF.

This chain links TRBV6-1 with TRBJ2-7; TRBD2 agrees at 9 bases. CDR3 length equals 15 residues. V shed 2 bases, J shed 9 bases, and the junction held 11 bases outside the gene matches. The germline V gene encodes CDR1 MNHNS and CDR2 SASEGT. The CDR3 is CASSERGAGGPGQYF. CDR3 bases: TGTGCCAGCAGTGAAAGGGGCGCGGGAGGGCCAGGGCAGTACTTC.

The chain recombines TRBV4-1 with TRBJ2-7; the match to TRBD2 covers 8 bases. The CDR3 is 19 residues long. CDR1 is MGHRA and CDR2 is YSYEKL in the germline V gene. The V and J ends lost 0 bases and 7 bases, in that order; junction bases with no gene match: 20. The CDR3 spells CASSQDLYTGLATNEEQYF. In DNA, the CDR3 is TGCGCCAGCAGCCAAGATCTGTATACTGGACTAGCTACAAATGAAGAGCAGTACTTC.

The rearrangement uses TRBV19 and TRBJ2-3; D remains ambiguous. Looked up from germline, CDR1 is LNHDA and CDR2 is SQIVND (reference sequence). Trimming removed 3 bases from V and 3 bases from J, with 10 bases in between. The CDR3 consists of 14 residues. The CDR3 sequence is CASSMTDGTDTQYF. CDR3 coding DNA: TGTGCCAGTAGTATGACCGATGGGACAGATACGCAGTATTTT.

The chain is built from TRBV19 and TRBJ1-5; D ambiguous. V was trimmed by 5 bases and J by 0 bases, leaving 14 bases between them. CDR3 length equals 16 residues. Germline V gene data show CDR1 as LNHDA and CDR2 as SQIVND (reference sequence). The CDR3 here is CASSEFGIYSNQPQHF. The CDR3 DNA sequence: TGTGCCAGTAGTGAATTCGGAATCTATAGCAATCAGCCCCAGCATTTT.

The CDR3: CASSSGSYNEQFF. CDR3 bases: TGCGCCAGCAGCAGCGGGAGCTACAATGAGCAGTTCTTC. This chain links TRBV10-2 with TRBJ2-1; 8 bases match TRBD2. Per the germline V gene, CDR1 is WSHSY and CDR2 is SAAADI. The length of the CDR3 is 13 residues. After removal of 6 bases from V and 3 bases from J, the junction contained 1 base not matched to a gene.

The rearrangement joins TRBV6-5 to TRBJ1-2; D is unresolved. The germline V gene has CDR1 MNHEY and CDR2 SVGAGI. There are 11 residues in the CDR3. Between the trimmed V and J ends, which lost 5 bases and 8 bases, there was a span of 9 bases. The DNA for the CDR3 is TGTGCCAGCAGTACCGCGGGGGGCTACACCTTC. This encodes CASSTAGGYTF.

The chain links TRBV7-7 to TRBJ2-3, with a tentative D call TRBD1 (5 bases). This CDR3 comprises 14 residues. Germline V gives CDR1 SSHAT, CDR2 FNYEAQ (reference sequence). Trimming shortened V by 1 base and J by 1 base, and 6 bases separated the two germline ends. The CDR3 protein is CASSLGQRTDTQYF. CDR3 sequence (DNA): TGTGCCAGCAGCTTAGGACAGCGCACAGATACGCAGTATTTT.

The chain is built from TRBV7-3 and TRBJ2-7, with 8 nucleotides matching TRBD2. Germline V lookup: CDR1 SGHTA, CDR2 FQGTGA. The CDR3 extends over 15 amino acids. V lost 2 bases and J lost 2; bases outside the gene matches: 5. The CDR3 DNA reads as TGTGCCAGCAGCTTACGGGCGGGAGGAACCTACGAGCAGTACTTC. As protein: CASSLRAGGTYEQYF.